The 10 T cell receptor beta chains in this list originate from one sample, sequenced in a study of cytomegalovirus exposure and HLA in healthy donors. 60 Vbeta and 13 Jbeta primers were used in PCR. Produced via immunoSEQ multiplex PCR; TCRdb's table is partial and in-frame only. The sample has 130,000 to 150,000 clones, around 75% seen once. Sequenced material: PBMCs. These receptor sequences come from a middle-aged woman in good health and CMV-seronegative.

The J gene is TRBJ1-2, the V gene TRBV7-9; TRBD1 aligns across 8 bases. Germline V CDR1 and CDR2: SEHNR, FQNEAQ (reference sequence). The ends lost 1 base at V and 3 bases at J; junction bases unmatched: 4. The CDR3 length is 15 residues. Here the CDR3 DNA reads TGTGCCAGCAGCTTAGTAGCAGGGGGCGACTATGGCTACACCTTC. Amino acids: CASSLVAGGDYGYTF.

CDR3 sequence: CASSTTHYSNQPQHF. The CDR3 DNA reads TGTGCCAGTAGTACCACCCACTATAGCAATCAGCCCCAGCATTTT. This chain links TRBV19 with TRBJ1-5; D ambiguous. Germline V lookup: CDR1 LNHDA, CDR2 SQIVND (reference sequence). V lost 4 bases and J lost 0, with 10 bases in between. The CDR3 totals 15 residues.

This rearrangement joins TRBV18 to TRBJ2-3; 7 nucleotides align to TRBD2. Germline lookup yields CDR1 KGHSH and CDR2 LQKENI. The trim removed 0 bases at V and 14 bases at J, leaving 14 bases unmatched. This CDR3 has 15 amino acids. In DNA, the CDR3 is TGTGCCAGCTCACCACCAGCGGGAACCAGATACGCCCGGTATTTT. It specifies CASSPPAGTRYARYF.

This sequence joins TRBV28 and TRBJ1-2, with D perhaps matching TRBD1 (5 bases). Between the trimmed V and J ends, which lost 3 bases and 3 bases, there was a span of 8 bases. Germline V lookup: CDR1 MDHEN, CDR2 SYDVKM. The CDR3 runs to 13 residues. As DNA, the CDR3 is TGTGCCAGCAGTTTGGTACAGGACTATGGCTACACCTTC. Its protein is CASSLVQDYGYTF.

The rearrangement uses TRBV11-2 and TRBJ2-3; 7 nucleotides line up with TRBD1. With 7 bases clipped from V and 0 bases from J, the junction kept 19 bases outside the gene matches. Germline lookup yields CDR1 SGHAT and CDR2 FQNNGV. This CDR3 is 19 amino acids long. CDR3 residues: CASTIYPAAQGPSTDTQYF. As DNA, the CDR3 is TGTGCCAGCACCATCTACCCAGCCGCACAGGGGCCTAGCACAGATACGCAGTATTTT.

DNA for the CDR3: TGCGCCAGCAGCTTGGGCCCCACAGGGACCGGGGAGCTGTTTTTT. Protein product: CASSLGPTGTGELFF. The V gene is TRBV5-1, the J gene TRBJ2-2; possibly TRBD1 for D (6 bases). Germline CDR1 is SGHRS and CDR2 is YFSETQ. Trimming took off 0 bases at V and 5 bases at J, with 11 bases between the two ends. The CDR3 loop spans 15 amino acids.

The chain recombines TRBV5-4 with TRBJ2-3; the match to TRBD2 covers 13 bases. Germline CDR1 SGHNT, CDR2 YYREEE (reference sequence). The CDR3 is 17 residues long. Trimming at V came to 2 bases and at J to 2 bases, leaving 5 bases not matched to a gene. The DNA for the CDR3 is TGTGCCAGCAGCTTCAGACTAGCGGGGGGTAACACAGATACGCAGTATTTT. As protein: CASSFRLAGGNTDTQYF.

This sequence joins TRBV30 and TRBJ2-6; D call uncertain. V was pared by 2 bases and J by 0 bases, with 5 bases between. The CDR3 sequence is 14 residues long. The germline gives CDR1 GTSNPN, CDR2 SVGIG (reference sequence). CDR3 DNA sequence: TGTGCCTGGAGTCGGAGCTCTGGGGCCAACGTCCTGACTTTC. It yields the protein CAWSRSSGANVLTF.

This sequence joins TRBV2 and TRBJ1-2, with 9 bases fitting TRBD1. The CDR3 extends over 13 amino acids. J lost 8 bases, V lost 7 bases, and 8 bases had no gene match. Germline CDR1 SNHLY, CDR2 FYNNEI. This CDR3 reads CASIGWTGEGYTF. The DNA of the CDR3 is TGTGCCAGCATAGGTTGGACAGGGGAAGGCTACACCTTC.

The gene calls are TRBV10-2 and TRBJ2-5, with 8 bases matching TRBD2. The CDR3 extends over 19 amino acids. V lost 2 bases, J lost 0 bases, and 14 bases stayed unmatched. Germline lookup yields CDR1 WSHSY and CDR2 SAAADI. This CDR3 reads CASSEVSGGHSPYQETQYF. CDR3 sequence (DNA): TGCGCCAGCAGTGAGGTGAGCGGGGGCCACTCCCCGTACCAAGAGACCCAGTACTTC.